Each of the 30 T cell receptor beta chains below was sequenced from the same sample in a study of cytomegalovirus exposure and HLA in healthy donors (dated 2017 in TCRdb). Preparation of the library involved the immunoSEQ multiplex PCR assay. The multiplex PCR relied on a mix of 60 forward primers for TCR Vbeta segments and 13 reverse primers for TCR Jbeta segments. TCRdb took over this immuneACCESS table, retaining in-frame rearrangements with V and J assigned. Such tables are incomplete; in checked studies, under half of the missing clones stem from an unresolved V gene, and the remainder is unexplained. For this sample there are under 200,000 clones; approximately 81% appear just once. The top ten hold around 1.4% of the sample. Sequencing was performed on PBMCs. The receptors shown here come from a man between 18 and 29 years old in good health and CMV-seronegative.

The V gene is TRBV29-1, the J gene TRBJ1-1, with a weak D call TRBD1 (5 bases). The germline V gene has CDR1 SQVTM and CDR2 ANQGSEA. The CDR3 contains 13 residues. Trimming took 3 bases from V and 4 from J, leaving 12 bases between them. The CDR3 here is CSVDRGGITEAFF. The CDR3 DNA follows: TGCAGCGTTGATCGGGGCGGGATCACTGAAGCTTTCTTT.

The J gene is TRBJ2-3, the V gene TRBV7-2; no reliable D call. Germline V gene lookup returns CDR1 SGHTA and CDR2 FQGNSA. V lost 1 base and J 4 bases, leaving 9 bases between the germline ends. This CDR3 has 14 residues. The CDR3 DNA reads TGTGCCAGCAGCTTAGACGGGTCCTCAGATACGCAGTATTTT. It encodes CASSLDGSSDTQYF.

The chain links TRBV2 to TRBJ2-7; maybe TRBD1 (6 bases). Germline-derived CDR1 and CDR2 are SNHLY and FYNNEI. The V gene lost 4 bases and the J gene lost 7 bases, with 14 bases spanning the gap. The CDR3 runs 13 residues. The CDR3: CASSGGGPWEQYF. The CDR3 DNA reads as TGTGCCAGCAGTGGAGGGGGTCCTTGGGAGCAGTACTTC.

This clone has a handful of counts. The rearrangement links TRBV27 to TRBJ2-7, with TRBD2 matching 10 bases. V was clipped by 4 bases and J by 3 bases; unmatched bases: 9. This CDR3 has 16 residues. The V gene's germline CDR1 is MNHEY and CDR2 SMNVEV (reference sequence). The DNA for the CDR3 is TGTGCCAGCAGTTCTCCCGCGAGCGGGAGGGGCTACGAGCAGTACTTC. Translating gives CASSSPASGRGYEQYF.

The gene calls are TRBV29-1 and TRBJ1-5; D gene uncertain. The CDR3 has 13 amino acids. Germline V gene sequence: CDR1 SQVTM, CDR2 ANQGSEA. Trimming removed 5 bases from V and 11 bases from J, with 19 bases in between. The CDR3 sequence is CSVSGGRERAQHF. As DNA, the CDR3 is TGCAGCGTTTCCGGCGGGCGAGAAAGGGCCCAGCATTTT.

This chain links TRBV28 with TRBJ2-1, with TRBD2 matching 9 bases. The CDR3 extends over 15 amino acids. Germline V CDR1 and CDR2: MDHEN, SYDVKM. V shed 7 bases, J shed 8 bases, and the junction held 12 bases outside the gene matches. The DNA for the CDR3 is TGTGCCAGCACCACCTCTAGCGGGGCGTGGGATGAGCAGTTCTTC. Residues: CASTTSSGAWDEQFF.

The J gene is TRBJ1-5, the V gene TRBV29-1; TRBD1 aligns across 8 bases. With V trimmed by 6 bases and J by 4 bases, 2 bases remained unmatched. The CDR3 has 12 residues. Germline loops: CDR1 SQVTM, CDR2 ANQGSEA. The CDR3 sequence is CSVGQGNQPQHF. CDR3 coding DNA: TGCAGCGTCGGACAGGGAAATCAGCCCCAGCATTTT.

With respect to this clone: A read error may account for a junction end that differs from germline. The gene calls are TRBV7-9 and TRBJ2-1; 9 positions match TRBD1. CDR3 size: 16 residues. Germline CDR1 SEHNR, CDR2 FQNEAQ (reference sequence). CDR3 sequence reads: CSSSPLRGQGFVEQFF. CDR3 bases: TGTTCCAGCAGCCCCCTCCGCGGACAGGGGTTCGTTGAGCAGTTCTTC.

V and J are TRBV11-3 and TRBJ1-2, with a possible D match to TRBD1 (6 bases). This CDR3 has 15 amino acids. From germline, CDR1 is SGHNT and CDR2 YENEEA. Between the trimmed V and J ends, which lost 5 bases and 0 bases, there was a span of 13 bases. CDR3 coding DNA: TGTGCCAGCAGCAGGGGGACCCGAACTAACTATGGCTACACCTTC. Its translation: CASSRGTRTNYGYTF.

This chain joins TRBV5-6 and TRBJ1-2, with D unresolved. This CDR3 spans 13 amino acids. V was trimmed by 4 bases and J by 5 bases, leaving 12 bases between them. Germline V gene lookup returns CDR1 SGHDT and CDR2 YYEEEE. CDR3 protein: CASSPPYQYGYTF. The CDR3 nucleotides are TGTGCCAGCAGCCCGCCGTATCAGTATGGCTACACCTTC.

This clone was detected only a few times. The chain carries TRBV18 and TRBJ2-2, with TRBD1 matching 9 bases. Germline-derived CDR1 and CDR2 are KGHSH and LQKENI. Germline trimming cut 4 bases from V and 6 bases from J; bases unmatched to any gene: 3. This CDR3 comprises 14 residues. The CDR3 spells CASSHRDRAGELFF. CDR3 DNA: TGTGCCAGCTCACACCGGGACAGGGCCGGGGAGCTGTTTTTT. The whole variable domain, remainder taken from reference TRBV18 and TRBJ2-2, is NAGVMQNPRHLVRRRGQEARLRCSPMKGHSHVYWYRQLPEEGLKFMVYLQKENIIDESGMPKERFSAEFPKEGPSILRIQQVVRGDSAAYFCASSHRDRAGELFFGEGSRLTVL.

CDR3 nucleotide sequence: TGTGCCAGCAGCGTAGTCCCCGCCTCATCGGGGGGCACTGAAGCTTTCTTT. It yields the protein CASSVVPASSGGTEAFF. This chain joins TRBV9 and TRBJ1-1, with a tentative D call TRBD1 (5 bases). Trimming removed 0 bases at V and 4 bases at J, with 19 bases between. Per germline, CDR1 SGDLS and CDR2 YYNGEE. The CDR3 is 17 amino acids.

The chain joins TRBV5-4 to TRBJ2-2; TRBD2 might be the D (5 bases). V was shortened by 0 bases and J by 5 bases, with 11 bases between the two germline ends. Looked up from germline, CDR1 is SGHNT and CDR2 is YYREEE (reference sequence). CDR3 length: 15 residues. CDR3 sequence (DNA): TGTGCCAGCAGCTTGGTGGGCGCGGGTACCGGGGAGCTGTTTTTT. Its protein product is CASSLVGAGTGELFF. The full variable domain, completed using reference TRBV5-4 and TRBJ2-2, is ETGVTQSPTHLIKTRGQQVTLRCSSQSGHNTVSWYQQALGQGPQFIFQYYREEENGRGNFPPRFSGLQFPNYSSELNVNALELDDSALYLCASSLVGAGTGELFFGEGSRLTVL.

The chain is built from TRBV30 and TRBJ2-2, with 7 nucleotides matching TRBD2. Germline V gene sequence: CDR1 GTSNPN, CDR2 SVGIG (reference sequence). This CDR3 region has 16 residues. Losses at the gene ends were 4 bases for V and 4 bases for J; bases not matched to a gene: 12. Written as DNA, the CDR3 is TGTGCCTGGATCGGACCGGCAACGGGGGGCACCGGGGAGCTGTTTTTT. Residues: CAWIGPATGGTGELFF.

The rearrangement uses TRBV11-3 and TRBJ2-5; the match to TRBD1 covers 8 bases. The germline gives CDR1 SGHNT, CDR2 YENEEA. The ends lost 1 base at V and 5 bases at J; junction bases unmatched: 6. The CDR3 is 15 amino acids. The CDR3 DNA is TGTGCCAGCAGCTTAGCCGCAGGGGGCCTCGAGACCCAGTACTTC. It specifies CASSLAAGGLETQYF.

This clone was picked up a small number of times. The rearrangement joins TRBV7-2 to TRBJ2-1; 7 bases map to TRBD2. Germline trimming cut 3 bases from V and 6 bases from J; bases unmatched to any gene: 5. CDR1 and CDR2 (germline): SGHTA, FQGNSA. The CDR3 sequence is 14 residues long. The CDR3 here is CASSFLGGSNEQFF. The CDR3 DNA sequence: TGTGCCAGCAGCTTCCTGGGCGGGAGCAATGAGCAGTTCTTC.

This rearrangement joins TRBV5-6 to TRBJ1-1, with D possibly TRBD1 on 6 matching bases. Germline V lookup: CDR1 SGHDT, CDR2 YYEEEE. Between the trimmed V and J ends, which lost 5 bases and 6 bases, there was a span of 11 bases. The CDR3 is 12 amino acids. The CDR3 is CASRLGGAEAFF. For the CDR3, the DNA is TGTGCCAGCAGACTAGGGGGGGCTGAAGCTTTCTTT.

This sequence joins TRBV7-9 and TRBJ2-1, with D perhaps TRBD1 (6 bases). V was shortened by 5 bases and J by 3 bases, with 17 bases between the two germline ends. CDR3 length: 16 residues. Germline V gene data show CDR1 as SEHNR and CDR2 as FQNEAQ (reference sequence). The CDR3 loop is CASSPNLRQDYNEQFF. DNA of the CDR3: TGTGCCAGCAGCCCCAACCTAAGACAGGACTACAATGAGCAGTTCTTC.

With regard to this clone: At one end the junction does not follow the germline gene, possibly because of a read error. The genes are TRBV7-9 and TRBJ2-5; TRBD2 matches 7 bases. This CDR3 has 15 residues. Germline V gene sequence: CDR1 SEHNR, CDR2 FQNEAQ (reference sequence). CDR3 DNA: TGTTCCAGCAGCCAGGGAGGGGAACCAAAAGAGACCCAGTACTTC. Its protein product is CSSSQGGEPKETQYF.

This clone has only a few counts. The chain employs TRBV30 and TRBJ2-1, with TRBD1 as a possible D gene (6 bases). Germline CDR1 GTSNPN, CDR2 SVGIG (reference sequence). The CDR3 totals 15 residues. V dropped 2 bases and J dropped 0 bases, with 11 bases sitting between them. The CDR3 region is CAWSSGQNSYNEQFF. The CDR3 DNA reads TGTGCCTGGAGTTCCGGACAGAACTCCTACAATGAGCAGTTCTTC. Full variable domain (remainder filled in from reference TRBV30 and TRBJ2-1): SQTIHQWPATLVQPVGSPLSLECTVEGTSNPNLYWYRQAAGRGLQLLFYSVGIGQISSEVPQNLSASRPQDRQFILSSKKLLLSDSGFYLCAWSSGQNSYNEQFFGPGTRLTVL.

The V and J genes are TRBV6-4 and TRBJ2-3; D call uncertain. Trimming pared 2 bases from V and 2 bases from J, leaving 5 bases between. CDR3 length: 13 amino acids. Germline loops: CDR1 MRHNA, CDR2 SNTAGT. The CDR3 is CASSDPSTDTQYF. The CDR3 DNA is TGTGCCAGCAGTGACCCGTCCACAGATACGCAGTATTTT.

This clone was observed a handful of times. The chain uses TRBV19 and TRBJ2-7; 11 bases match TRBD2. The V segment lost 4 bases and the J segment 2 bases; nucleotides outside the gene matches: 7. This CDR3 contains 16 residues. CDR1 is LNHDA and CDR2 is SQIVND in the germline V gene (reference sequence). This CDR3 is CASSKLAGGTPYEQYF. The CDR3 region has the DNA TGTGCCAGTAGTAAATTAGCGGGAGGGACACCCTACGAGCAGTACTTC.

V usage is TRBV6-5 and J usage is TRBJ2-3, with 8 bases fitting TRBD1. After removal of 6 bases from V and 5 bases from J, the junction contained 10 bases not matched to a gene. The CDR3 is 15 amino acids. Germline V gene lookup returns CDR1 MNHEY and CDR2 SVGAGI. The CDR3 spells CASRTTGVLLDTQYF. CDR3 sequence (DNA): TGTGCCAGCAGAACGACAGGGGTCCTCTTAGATACGCAGTATTTT.

The chain uses TRBV4-3 and TRBJ2-1; TRBD1 matches at 9 bases. The CDR3 loop spans 16 amino acids. The J segment lost 7 bases and the V segment lost 0 bases, leaving 7 bases of the junction unmatched. Per germline, CDR1 LGHNA and CDR2 YSLEER. CDR3 in amino acids: CASSQEGQGSANEQFF. The DNA for the CDR3 is TGCGCCAGCAGCCAAGAGGGACAGGGATCGGCGAATGAGCAGTTCTTC.

The chain links TRBV7-9 to TRBJ2-3; TRBD2 matches at 9 bases. From germline, CDR1 is SEHNR and CDR2 FQNEAQ (reference sequence). CDR3 length equals 16 residues. V was clipped by 5 bases and J by 6 bases; unmatched bases: 12. DNA for the CDR3: TGTGCCAGCAGCGACTCCTCCGCGGGAGGGCCGGATACGCAGTATTTT. Protein sequence: CASSDSSAGGPDTQYF.

The gene calls are TRBV4-3 and TRBJ1-4, with unresolved D. There are 15 residues in the CDR3. Per the germline V gene, CDR1 is LGHNA and CDR2 is YSLEER. Trimming removed 4 bases at V and 5 bases at J, with 14 bases between. The CDR3 reads CASSPVGGDNEKLFF. The CDR3 DNA reads as TGCGCCAGCAGCCCCGTTGGAGGAGACAATGAAAAACTGTTTTTT.

This sequence joins TRBV6-1 and TRBJ2-3; 8 bases fit TRBD2. J was trimmed by 6 bases and V by 7 bases; bases with no gene match: 12. The germline V gene has CDR1 MNHNS and CDR2 SASEGT. The CDR3 is 15 amino acids. In nucleotides, the CDR3 is TGTGCCAGCAAGACCGGGACTAGTTTTTTGGATACGCAGTATTTT. Its translation is CASKTGTSFLDTQYF.

The chain carries TRBV4-1 and TRBJ2-7, with 9 nucleotides matching TRBD1. The CDR3 is 14 residues long. The junction had 7 bases not matched to a gene; V was cut back by 4 bases and J by 6 bases. The germline V gene has CDR1 MGHRA and CDR2 YSYEKL. Written as DNA, the CDR3 is TGCGCCAGCAGCCGGGGGACAGGGAGGATCGAGCAGTACTTC. It codes for CASSRGTGRIEQYF.

J is TRBJ2-3 and V is TRBV9; possibly TRBD2 for D (6 bases). The V end was cut by 3 bases, the J end by 8 bases, with 10 bases between. The CDR3 sequence is 12 residues long. Germline-derived CDR1 and CDR2 are SGDLS and YYNGEE. The CDR3 nucleotides read TGTGCCAGCAGCGCCTCGACTAGTACGCAGTATTTT. Translation gives CASSASTSTQYF.

This sequence joins TRBV5-4 and TRBJ2-5; no clear D. Germline CDR1 and CDR2: SGHNT and YYREEE (reference sequence). V lost 0 bases and J 1 base, leaving 13 bases between the germline ends. The CDR3 is 16 amino acids. This CDR3 is CASSLGYSLPQETQYF. In DNA form, the CDR3 reads TGTGCCAGCAGCTTGGGTTACAGTCTCCCCCAAGAGACCCAGTACTTC.